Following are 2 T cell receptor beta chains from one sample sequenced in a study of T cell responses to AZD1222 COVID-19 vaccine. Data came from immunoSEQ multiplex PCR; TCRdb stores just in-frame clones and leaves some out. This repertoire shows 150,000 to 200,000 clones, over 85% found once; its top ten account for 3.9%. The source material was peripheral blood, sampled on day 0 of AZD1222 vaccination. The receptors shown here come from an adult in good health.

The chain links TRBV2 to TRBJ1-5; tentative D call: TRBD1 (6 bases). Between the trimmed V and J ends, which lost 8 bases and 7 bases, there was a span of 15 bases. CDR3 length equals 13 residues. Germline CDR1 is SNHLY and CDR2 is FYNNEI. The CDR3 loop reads CASDSQGNQPQHF. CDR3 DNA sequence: TGTGCCAGCGACAGTCAGGGGAACCAGCCCCAGCATTTT. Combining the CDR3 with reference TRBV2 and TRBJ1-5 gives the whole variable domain EPEVTQTPSHQVTQMGQEVILRCVPISNHLYFYWYRQILGQKVEFLVSFYNNEISEKSEIFDDQFSVERPDGSNFTLKIRSTKLEDSAMYFCASDSQGNQPQHFGDGTRLSIL.

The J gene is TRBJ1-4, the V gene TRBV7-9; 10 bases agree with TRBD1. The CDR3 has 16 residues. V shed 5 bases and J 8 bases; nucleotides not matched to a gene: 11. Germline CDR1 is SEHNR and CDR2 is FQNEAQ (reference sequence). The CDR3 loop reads CASSPRGTGAAEKLFF. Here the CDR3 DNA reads TGTGCCAGCAGCCCACGGGGGACAGGGGCGGCGGAAAAACTGTTTTTT.